This TCR beta chain stems from a study of regulatory T cells in long-lasting Graves disease. Study-level findings and limits: Blood alone, not thyroid tissue, was studied.

The TCR beta library used iRepertoire HTBI primers with Arm-PCR amplification of CDR3. TCRdb analysed the multiplex PCR reads with MiXCR anew, one entry per CDR3 protein. This table holds fewer than 650,000 distinct CDR3 sequences, about 16% found once. This clonotype was recorded many times. The antigen is unknown. There are 13 residues in the CDR3. Germline CDR1 and CDR2: MDHEN and SYDVKM. The V gene end was trimmed by 6 bases and the J gene end by 1 base; junction bases not matched to a gene: 2. Time point given: newly diagnosed GD, antithyroid drugs for less than 3 months. Construction of the TCR library relied on RNA isolated from PBMCs. The EDTA tubes were filled with about 9 milliliters of drawn peripheral blood. A further study also used this sample, focusing on T cells in Graves' hyperthyroidism and ophthalmopathy.

The receptor was isolated from a man between 18 and 29 years old with Graves disease. V and J are TRBV28 and TRBJ1-1; 7 positions agree with TRBD1. Sequencing used peripheral blood mononuclear cells (PBMCs), obtained at new diagnosis, from a patient treated with antithyroid drugs. Here the CDR3 DNA reads TGTGCCAGCAGCCACAGGGGGAACACTGAAGCTTTCTTT. This translates into CASSHRGNTEAFF.